Described below is a single T cell receptor (beta chain) sequence and its context. This CDR3 is 14 amino acids long. Looked up from germline, CDR1 is MNHEY and CDR2 is SVGAGI. Trimming took 6 bases from V and 2 from J, leaving 13 bases between them. The assay was immunoSEQ multiplex PCR, and TCRdb's table has in-frame clones only and misses some. This sample carries some 2,000,000 clones, under 97% of them seen once, and the ten largest clones take roughly 0.13%. This record belongs to a study of shared clonotypes between healthy human individuals. Sequenced material: naive CD4+ T cells sorted from blood. Indicated subset: CD45RA+ positively selected. The TCR comes from a man aged 18 to 29 in good health. This rearrangement joins TRBV6-5 to TRBJ1-2, with D possibly TRBD1 on 6 matching bases. This chain's CDR3 is CASRRGQHNYGYTF. The CDR3 DNA sequence: TGTGCCAGCAGACGGGGGCAACACAACTATGGCTACACCTTC.